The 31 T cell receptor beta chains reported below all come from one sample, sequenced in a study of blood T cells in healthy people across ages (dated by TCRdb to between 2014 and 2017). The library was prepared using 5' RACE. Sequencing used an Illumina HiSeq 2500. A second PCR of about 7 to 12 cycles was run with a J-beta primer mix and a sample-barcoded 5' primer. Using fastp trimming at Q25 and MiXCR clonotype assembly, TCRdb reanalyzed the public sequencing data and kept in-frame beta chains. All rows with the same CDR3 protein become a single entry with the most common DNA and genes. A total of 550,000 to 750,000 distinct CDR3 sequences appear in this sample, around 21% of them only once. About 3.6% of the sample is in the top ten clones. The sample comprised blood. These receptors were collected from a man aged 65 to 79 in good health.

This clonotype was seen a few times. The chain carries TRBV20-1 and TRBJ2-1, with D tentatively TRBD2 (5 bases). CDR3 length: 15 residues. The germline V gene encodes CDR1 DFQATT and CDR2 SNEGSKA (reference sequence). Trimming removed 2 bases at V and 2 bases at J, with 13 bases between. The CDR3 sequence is CSARFGSRTYNEQFF. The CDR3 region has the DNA TGCAGTGCTAGATTTGGGAGCAGGACCTACAATGAGCAGTTCTTC.

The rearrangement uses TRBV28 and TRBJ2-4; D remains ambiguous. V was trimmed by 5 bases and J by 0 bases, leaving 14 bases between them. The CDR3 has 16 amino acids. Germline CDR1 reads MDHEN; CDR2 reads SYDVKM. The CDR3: CASSPRTDGAKNIQYF. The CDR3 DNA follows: TGTGCCAGCAGTCCCCGGACGGACGGAGCCAAAAACATTCAGTACTTC.

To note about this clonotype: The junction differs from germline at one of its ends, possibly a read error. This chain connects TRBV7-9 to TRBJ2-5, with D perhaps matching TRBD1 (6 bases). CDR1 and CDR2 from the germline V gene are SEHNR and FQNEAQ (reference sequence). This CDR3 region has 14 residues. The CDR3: CASTLGTNQETPYF. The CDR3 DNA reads TGTGCCAGCACCCTTGGGACAAACCAAGAGACCCCGTACTTC.

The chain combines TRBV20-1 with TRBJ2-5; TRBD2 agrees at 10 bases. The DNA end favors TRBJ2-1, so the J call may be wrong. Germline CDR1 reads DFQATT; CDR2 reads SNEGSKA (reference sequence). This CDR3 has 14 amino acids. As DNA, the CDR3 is TGCAGTGCTAGAGCTAGCGGGAGATCGAATGAGCAGTTCTTC. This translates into CSARASGRSNEQFF.

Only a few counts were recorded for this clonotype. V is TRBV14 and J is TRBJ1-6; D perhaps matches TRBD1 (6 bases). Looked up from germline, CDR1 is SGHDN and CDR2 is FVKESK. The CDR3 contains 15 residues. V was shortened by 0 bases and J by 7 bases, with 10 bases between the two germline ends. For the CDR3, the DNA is TGTGCCAGCAGCCAAGATTGGCAGGGGAATTCACCCCTCCACTTT. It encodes CASSQDWQGNSPLHF.

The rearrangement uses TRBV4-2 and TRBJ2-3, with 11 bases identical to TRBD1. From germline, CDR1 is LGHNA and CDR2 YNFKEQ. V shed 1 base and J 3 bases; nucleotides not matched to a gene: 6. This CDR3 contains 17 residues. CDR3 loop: CASSQVGQGAGTDTQYF. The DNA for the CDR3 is TGTGCCAGCAGCCAAGTCGGACAGGGGGCAGGAACAGATACGCAGTATTTT.

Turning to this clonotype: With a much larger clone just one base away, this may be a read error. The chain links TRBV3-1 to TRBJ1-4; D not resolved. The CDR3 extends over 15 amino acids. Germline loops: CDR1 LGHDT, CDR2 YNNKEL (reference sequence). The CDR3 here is CASNQRSGTNEKLFF. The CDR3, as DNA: TGTGCCAGCAACCAAAGGTCGGGCACGAATGAAAAACTGTTTTTT.

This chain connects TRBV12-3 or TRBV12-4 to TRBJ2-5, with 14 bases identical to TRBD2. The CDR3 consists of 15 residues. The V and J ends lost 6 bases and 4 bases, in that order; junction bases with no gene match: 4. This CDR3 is CASRPGLAGAETQYF. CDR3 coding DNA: TGTGCCAGCAGGCCGGGACTAGCGGGAGCAGAGACCCAGTACTTC.

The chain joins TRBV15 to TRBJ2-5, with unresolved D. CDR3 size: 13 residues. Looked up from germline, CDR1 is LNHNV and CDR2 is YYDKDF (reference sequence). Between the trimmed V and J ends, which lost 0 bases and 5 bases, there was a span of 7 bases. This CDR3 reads CATSRDKRETQYF. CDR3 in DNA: TGTGCCACCAGCAGAGATAAAAGGGAGACCCAGTACTTC. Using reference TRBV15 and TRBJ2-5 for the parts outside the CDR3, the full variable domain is DAMVIQNPRYQVTQFGKPVTLSCSQTLNHNVMYWYQQKSSQAPKLLFHYYDKDFNNEADTPDNFQSRRPNTSFCFLDIRSPGLGDTAMYLCATSRDKRETQYFGPGTRLLVL.

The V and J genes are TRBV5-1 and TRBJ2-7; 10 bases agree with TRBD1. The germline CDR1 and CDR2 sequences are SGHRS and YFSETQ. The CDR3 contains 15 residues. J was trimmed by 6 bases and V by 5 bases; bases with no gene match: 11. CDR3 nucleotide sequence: TGCGCCAGCAGTTTTCTCCCGGGACAGGGGTCCGAGCAGTACTTC. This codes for CASSFLPGQGSEQYF.

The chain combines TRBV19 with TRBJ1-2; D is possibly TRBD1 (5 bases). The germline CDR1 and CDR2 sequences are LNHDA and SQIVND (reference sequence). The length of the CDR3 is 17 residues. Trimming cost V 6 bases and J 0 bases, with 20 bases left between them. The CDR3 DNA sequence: TGTGCCAGTAGCCACACTACGGGACCGCACTCTAACTATGGCTACACCTTC. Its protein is CASSHTTGPHSNYGYTF.

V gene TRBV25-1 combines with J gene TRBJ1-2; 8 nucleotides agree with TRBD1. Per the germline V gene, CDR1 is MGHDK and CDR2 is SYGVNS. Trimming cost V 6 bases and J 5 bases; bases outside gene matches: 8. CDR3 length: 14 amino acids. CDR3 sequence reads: CASRATGEGYGYTF. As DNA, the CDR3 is TGTGCCAGCAGAGCGACAGGGGAGGGATATGGCTACACCTTC.

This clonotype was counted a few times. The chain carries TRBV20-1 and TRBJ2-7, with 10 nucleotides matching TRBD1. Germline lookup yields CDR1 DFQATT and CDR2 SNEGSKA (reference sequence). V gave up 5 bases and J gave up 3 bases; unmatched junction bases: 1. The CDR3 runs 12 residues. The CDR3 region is CSAWTGGYEQYF. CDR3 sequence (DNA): TGCAGTGCTTGGACAGGGGGCTACGAGCAGTACTTC.

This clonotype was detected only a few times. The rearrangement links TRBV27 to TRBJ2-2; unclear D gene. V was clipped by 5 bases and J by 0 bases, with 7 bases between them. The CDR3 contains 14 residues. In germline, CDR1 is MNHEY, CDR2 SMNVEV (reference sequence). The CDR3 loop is CASSPAANTGELFF. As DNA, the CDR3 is TGTGCCAGCAGTCCCGCAGCGAACACCGGGGAGCTGTTTTTT.

The CDR3 DNA sequence: TGCAGTGCACGACACGCTGGGACAGGGGGGTTCAAAGAGACCCAGTACTTC. It translates to CSARHAGTGGFKETQYF. This chain joins TRBV20-1 and TRBJ2-5; TRBD1 agrees at 11 bases. The CDR3 runs to 17 residues. Trimming cost V 6 bases and J 3 bases; bases outside gene matches: 15. The V gene's germline CDR1 is DFQATT and CDR2 SNEGSKA (reference sequence).

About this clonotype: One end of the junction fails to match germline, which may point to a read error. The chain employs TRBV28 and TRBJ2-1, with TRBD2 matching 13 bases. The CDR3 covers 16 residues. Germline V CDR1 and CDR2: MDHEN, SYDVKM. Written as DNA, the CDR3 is TGTGCCAGCAGTTACCTGACTAGCGGGAGGTCCAATGAGCAGCTCTTC. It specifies CASSYLTSGRSNEQLF.

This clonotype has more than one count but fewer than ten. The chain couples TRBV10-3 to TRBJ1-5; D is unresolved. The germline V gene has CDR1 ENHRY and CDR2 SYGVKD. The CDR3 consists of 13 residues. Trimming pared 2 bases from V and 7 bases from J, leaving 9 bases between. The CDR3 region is CAISEVGLQPQHF. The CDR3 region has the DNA TGTGCCATCAGTGAGGTGGGTTTACAGCCCCAGCATTTT.

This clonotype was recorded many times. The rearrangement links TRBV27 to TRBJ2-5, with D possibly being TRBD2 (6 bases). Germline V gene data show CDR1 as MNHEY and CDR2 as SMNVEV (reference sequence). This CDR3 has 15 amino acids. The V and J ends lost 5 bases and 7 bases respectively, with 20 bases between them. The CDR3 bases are TGTGCCAGCAGTATTAGCGGTCCCTCGCCTGGGACCCAGTACTTC. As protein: CASSISGPSPGTQYF.

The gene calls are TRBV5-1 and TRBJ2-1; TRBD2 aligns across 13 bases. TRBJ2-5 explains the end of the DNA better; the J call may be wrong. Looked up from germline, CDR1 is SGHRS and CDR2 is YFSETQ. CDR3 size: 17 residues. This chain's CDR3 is CASSLAERTSGRNTQYF. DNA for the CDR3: TGCGCCAGCAGCTTGGCCGAGAGGACTAGCGGGAGAAATACCCAGTACTTC.

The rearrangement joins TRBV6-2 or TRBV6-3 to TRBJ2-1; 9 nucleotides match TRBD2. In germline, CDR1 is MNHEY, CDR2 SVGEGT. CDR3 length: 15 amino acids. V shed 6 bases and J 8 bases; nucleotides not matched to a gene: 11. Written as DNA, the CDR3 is TGTGCCAGCAGGGGGAGCGGGGGGAGTTACGATGAGCAGTTCTTC. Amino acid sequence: CASRGSGGSYDEQFF.

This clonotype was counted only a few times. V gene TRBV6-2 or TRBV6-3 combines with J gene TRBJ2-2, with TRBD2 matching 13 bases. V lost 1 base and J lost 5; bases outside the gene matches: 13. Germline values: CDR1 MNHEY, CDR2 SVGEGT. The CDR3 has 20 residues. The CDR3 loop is CASSYLTVGGLAGRTGELFF. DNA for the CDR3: TGTGCCAGCAGTTACTTGACGGTAGGGGGACTAGCGGGAAGGACCGGGGAGCTGTTTTTT.

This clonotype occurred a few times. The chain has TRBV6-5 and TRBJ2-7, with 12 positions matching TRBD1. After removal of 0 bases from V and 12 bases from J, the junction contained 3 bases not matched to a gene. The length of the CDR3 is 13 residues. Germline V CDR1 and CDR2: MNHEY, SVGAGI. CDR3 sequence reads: CASSYSRDRGPYF. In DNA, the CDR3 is TGTGCCAGCAGTTACTCACGGGACAGGGGGCCGTACTTC.

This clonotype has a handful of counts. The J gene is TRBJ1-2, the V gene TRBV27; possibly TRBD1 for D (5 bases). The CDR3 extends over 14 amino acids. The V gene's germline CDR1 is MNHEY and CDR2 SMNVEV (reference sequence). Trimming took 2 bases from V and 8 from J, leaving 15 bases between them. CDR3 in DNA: TGTGCCAGCAGTTTAAGACCGGGACCAGGGGGCTACACCTTC. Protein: CASSLRPGPGGYTF.

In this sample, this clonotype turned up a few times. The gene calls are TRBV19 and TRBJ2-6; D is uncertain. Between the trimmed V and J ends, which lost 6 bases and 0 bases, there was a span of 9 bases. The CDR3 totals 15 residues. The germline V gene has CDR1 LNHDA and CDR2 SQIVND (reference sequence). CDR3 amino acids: CASSAANSGANVLTF. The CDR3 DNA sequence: TGTGCCAGTAGCGCAGCGAACTCTGGGGCCAACGTCCTGACTTTC.

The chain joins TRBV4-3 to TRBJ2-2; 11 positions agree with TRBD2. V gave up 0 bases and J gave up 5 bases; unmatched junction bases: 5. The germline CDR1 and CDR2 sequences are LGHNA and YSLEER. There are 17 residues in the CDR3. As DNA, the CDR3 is TGCGCCAGCAGCCAAGAACCCCTAGCGGGAGGAACCGGGGAGCTGTTTTTT. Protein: CASSQEPLAGGTGELFF.

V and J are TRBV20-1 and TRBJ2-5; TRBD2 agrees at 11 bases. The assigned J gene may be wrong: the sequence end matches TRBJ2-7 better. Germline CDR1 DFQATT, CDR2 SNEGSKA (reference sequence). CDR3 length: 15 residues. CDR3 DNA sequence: TGCAGTGCTAGATCAAAAACTAGCGGGAGTTACGAGCAGTACTTC. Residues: CSARSKTSGSYEQYF.

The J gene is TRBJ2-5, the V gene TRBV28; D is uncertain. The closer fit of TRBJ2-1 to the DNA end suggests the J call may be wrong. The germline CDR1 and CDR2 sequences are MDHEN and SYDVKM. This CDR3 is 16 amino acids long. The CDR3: CASCTTLSGSYNEQFF. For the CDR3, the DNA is TGTGCCAGCTGCACGACCCTCTCCGGGTCCTACAATGAGCAGTTCTTC.

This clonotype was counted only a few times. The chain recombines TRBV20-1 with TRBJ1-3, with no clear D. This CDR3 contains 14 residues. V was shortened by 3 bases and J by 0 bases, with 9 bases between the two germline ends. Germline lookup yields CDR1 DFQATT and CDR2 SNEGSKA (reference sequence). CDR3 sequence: CSASSRGSGNTIYF. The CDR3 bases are TGCAGTGCTAGTTCCCGGGGCTCTGGAAACACCATATATTTT.

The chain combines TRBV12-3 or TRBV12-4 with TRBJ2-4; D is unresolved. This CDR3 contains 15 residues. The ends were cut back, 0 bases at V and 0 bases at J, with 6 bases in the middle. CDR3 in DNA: TGTGCCAGCAGTTTAGCGTCCCTAGCCAAAAACATTCAGTACTTC. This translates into CASSLASLAKNIQYF.

The CDR3 loop is CASRPGLMNTEAFF. DNA for the CDR3: TGTGCCAGCAGGCCAGGGCTCATGAACACTGAAGCTTTCTTT. V usage is TRBV5-5 and J usage is TRBJ1-1, with D maybe TRBD1 (5 bases). Germline-derived CDR1 and CDR2 are SGHKS and YYEKEE (reference sequence). The V end was cut by 5 bases, the J end by 0 bases, with 11 bases between. The CDR3 has 14 residues.

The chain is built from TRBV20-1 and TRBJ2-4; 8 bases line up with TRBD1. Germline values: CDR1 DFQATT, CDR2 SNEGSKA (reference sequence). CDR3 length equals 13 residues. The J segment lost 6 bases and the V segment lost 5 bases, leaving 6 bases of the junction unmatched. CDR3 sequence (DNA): TGCAGTGCTGAGGACAGGGCGGGAAACATTCAGTACTTC. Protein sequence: CSAEDRAGNIQYF.